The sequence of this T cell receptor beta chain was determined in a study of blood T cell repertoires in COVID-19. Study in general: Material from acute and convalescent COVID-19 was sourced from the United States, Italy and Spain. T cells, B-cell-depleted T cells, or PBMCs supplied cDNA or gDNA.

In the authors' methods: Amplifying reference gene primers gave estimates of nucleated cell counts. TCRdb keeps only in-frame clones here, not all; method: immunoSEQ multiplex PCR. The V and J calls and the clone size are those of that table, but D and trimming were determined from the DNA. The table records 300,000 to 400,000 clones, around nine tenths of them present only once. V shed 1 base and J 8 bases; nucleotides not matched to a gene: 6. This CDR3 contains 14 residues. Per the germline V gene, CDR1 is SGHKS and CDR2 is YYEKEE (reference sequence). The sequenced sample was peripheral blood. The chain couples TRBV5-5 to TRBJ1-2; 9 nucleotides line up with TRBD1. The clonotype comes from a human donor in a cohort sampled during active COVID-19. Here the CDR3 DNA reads TGTGCCAGCAGCTTGACAGGGGGCCGGGAGGGCTACACCTTC. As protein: CASSLTGGREGYTF.